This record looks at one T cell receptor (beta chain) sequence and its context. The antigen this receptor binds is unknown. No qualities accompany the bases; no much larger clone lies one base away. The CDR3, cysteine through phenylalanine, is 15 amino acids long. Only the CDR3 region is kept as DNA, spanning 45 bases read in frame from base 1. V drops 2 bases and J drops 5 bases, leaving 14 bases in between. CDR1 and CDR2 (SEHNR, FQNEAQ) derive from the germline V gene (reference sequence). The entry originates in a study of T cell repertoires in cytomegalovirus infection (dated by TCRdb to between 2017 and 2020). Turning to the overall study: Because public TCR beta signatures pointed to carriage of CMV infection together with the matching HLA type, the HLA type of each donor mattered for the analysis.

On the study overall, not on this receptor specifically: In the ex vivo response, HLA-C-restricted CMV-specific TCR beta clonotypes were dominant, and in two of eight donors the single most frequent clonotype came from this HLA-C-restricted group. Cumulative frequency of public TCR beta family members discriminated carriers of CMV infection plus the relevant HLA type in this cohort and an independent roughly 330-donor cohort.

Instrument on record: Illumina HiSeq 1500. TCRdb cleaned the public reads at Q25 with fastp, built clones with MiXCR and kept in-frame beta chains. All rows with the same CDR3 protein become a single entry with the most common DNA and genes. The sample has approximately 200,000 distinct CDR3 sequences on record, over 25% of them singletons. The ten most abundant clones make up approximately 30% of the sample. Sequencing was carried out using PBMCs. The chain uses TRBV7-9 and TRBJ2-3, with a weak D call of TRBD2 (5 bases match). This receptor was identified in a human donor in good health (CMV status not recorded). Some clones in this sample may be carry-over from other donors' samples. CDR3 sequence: CASSLSGDGGDTQYF. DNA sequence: TGTGCCAGCAGCTTATCCGGGGATGGAGGAGATACGCAGTATTTT. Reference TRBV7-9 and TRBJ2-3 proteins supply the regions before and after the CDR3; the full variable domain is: DTGVSQNPRHKITKRGQNVTFRCDPISEHNRLYWYRQTLGQGPEFLTYFQNEAQLEKSRLLSDRFSAERPKGSFSTLEIQRTEQGDSAMYLCASSLSGDGGDTQYFGPGTRLTVL.